The clone carrying this T cell receptor (beta chain) was seen ten or more times. The data are from a study of human T cells and chemical hapten exposure. Germline V lookup: CDR1 SNHLY, CDR2 FYNNEI. The CDR3 extends over 15 amino acids. Between the trimmed V and J ends, which lost 6 bases and 4 bases, there was a span of 15 bases. The time point here: pre-sensitization, week 0. Treatment indicated: therapeutic diphenylcyclopropenone sensitization with weekly scalp DPC. TCRdb redid the calling of the RACE reads with MiXCR, one entry per CDR3 protein. The table has 99,000 or so distinct CDR3 sequences, approximately 11% seen once.

This TCR was sampled from a woman between 55 and 75 years old with alopecia areata. Some clones in this sample may be carry-over from other donors' samples. The genes are TRBV2 and TRBJ2-2; no definite D call. This specimen was whole blood, taken in connection with sensitization to the hapten diphenylcyclopropenone (DPC). CDR3: CASSGPYEATGELFF. The CDR3, as DNA: TGTGCCAGCAGCGGACCTTATGAGGCCACCGGGGAGCTGTTTTTT.